What follows are 9 T cell receptor beta chains derived from one specimen sequenced in a study of shared clonotypes between healthy human individuals (dated by TCRdb to 2019 to 2021). Receptor amplification or capture employed the immunoSEQ multiplex PCR assay. TCRdb limited this immuneACCESS table to in-frame rearrangements with V and J called. A share of clones is missing; checked studies link under half to unresolved V genes, and the rest is unexplained. This sample gives 2.5 million or so clones in total; roughly nine tenths of them show up just once. The ten largest clonotypes hold roughly 0.14% of the sample. Sequencing was carried out using naive CD4+ T cells sorted from blood. In light of the paper, this sample's cell subset or site label describes: CD45RA+ positively selected. All receptors derive from a man aged 18 to 29 in good health.

The gene calls are TRBV27 and TRBJ1-2; D is unclear. Deletions cut 3 bases from V and 0 bases from J, with 17 bases between. Germline values: CDR1 MNHEY, CDR2 SMNVEV (reference sequence). The CDR3 contains 17 residues. The DNA for the CDR3 is TGTGCCAGCAGTTTCTCCCCGGGCGGAGGGACTAACTATGGCTACACCTTC. Its translation is CASSFSPGGGTNYGYTF.

This rearrangement joins TRBV5-1 to TRBJ1-4, with 7 positions matching TRBD1. With 4 bases clipped from V and 0 bases from J, the junction kept 3 bases outside the gene matches. Germline V gene data show CDR1 as SGHRS and CDR2 as YFSETQ. There are 15 residues in the CDR3. CDR3 loop: CASSRDRSTNEKLFF. The DNA for the CDR3 is TGCGCCAGCAGCCGGGACAGATCAACTAATGAAAAACTGTTTTTT.

CDR3 region: CASSQDRVSWGDTGELFF. In DNA form, the CDR3 reads TGCGCCAGCAGCCAAGATAGGGTATCTTGGGGAGACACCGGGGAGCTGTTTTTT. The chain carries TRBV4-1 and TRBJ2-2, with TRBD2 as a possible D gene (5 bases). The germline V and J ends were trimmed by 0 bases and 3 bases, with 17 bases remaining between them. The CDR3 has 18 residues. The germline V gene encodes CDR1 MGHRA and CDR2 YSYEKL.

The rearrangement joins TRBV6-5 to TRBJ2-2, with a weak D call TRBD2 (5 bases). The V gene's germline CDR1 is MNHEY and CDR2 SVGAGI. V dropped 7 bases and J dropped 1 base, with 10 bases sitting between them. The CDR3 has 14 residues. CDR3 DNA: TGTGCCAGCATGAAGAGGGAGAACACCGGGGAGCTGTTTTTT. Translation: CASMKRENTGELFF.

This chain connects TRBV7-2 to TRBJ2-5; TRBD2 agrees at 7 bases. This CDR3 has 15 amino acids. Germline assignment: CDR1 SGHTA and CDR2 FQGNSA. V lost 1 base to trimming and J lost 4 bases; unmatched junction nucleotides: 6. CDR3 region: CASSLVAGVRETQYF. CDR3 DNA: TGTGCCAGCAGCTTAGTTGCGGGAGTGAGAGAGACCCAGTACTTC.

This chain links TRBV4-3 with TRBJ2-3; the D gene is possibly TRBD1 (5 bases). The V end was cut by 5 bases, the J end by 7 bases, with 16 bases between. The CDR3 sequence is 14 residues long. CDR1 is LGHNA, CDR2 YSLEER, per germline. DNA for the CDR3: TGCGCCAGCAGCAGCGACAGCCTTGGCAATACGCAGTATTTT. Translation: CASSSDSLGNTQYF.

This chain connects TRBV19 to TRBJ1-2; D may be TRBD1 (5 bases). CDR3 length: 12 amino acids. Germline CDR1 and CDR2: LNHDA and SQIVND (reference sequence). V was clipped by 7 bases and J by 5 bases, with 11 bases between them. CDR3 DNA sequence: TGTGCCAGTACTCCCAAGGGGTATGGCTACACCTTC. Its translation: CASTPKGYGYTF.

The CDR3 region is CASSYYRNSNQPQHF. As DNA, the CDR3 is TGTGCCAGCAGTTACTATAGAAATAGCAATCAGCCCCAGCATTTT. The genes are TRBV6-6 and TRBJ1-5; D unresolved. Trimming removed 1 base at V and 0 bases at J, with 7 bases between. The CDR3 is 15 amino acids. Germline assignment: CDR1 MNHNY and CDR2 SVGAGI (reference sequence).

V gene TRBV10-3 combines with J gene TRBJ2-7; the D gene could be TRBD1 or TRBD2 (5 bases each). Trimming cost V 4 bases and J 2 bases, with 18 bases left between them. Germline V gene data show CDR1 as ENHRY and CDR2 as SYGVKD. The CDR3 spans 16 residues. CDR3 in amino acids: CAISGPRGKNTYEQYF. DNA of the CDR3: TGTGCCATCAGTGGCCCGAGGGGAAAGAACACCTACGAGCAGTACTTC.